What follows is one T cell receptor beta chain and its context. What it binds is unknown. This record comes from a study of Ad26.COV2.S vaccination and SARS-CoV-2 variants. V was trimmed by 6 bases and J by 5 bases, leaving 8 bases between them. The CDR3 covers 12 residues. The germline V gene has CDR1 MNHEY and CDR2 SVGAGI. Clones were read by immunoSEQ multiplex PCR, and TCRdb kept only the in-frame ones, dropping some. Of hundreds of thousands of clones listed, around 89% were seen once; the top ten hold roughly 5%. General observations from the study: Quantification of TCR breadth and depth may have yielded underestimates of total T cell responses.

Treatment indicated: 19 received Ad26.COV2.S at low or high dose, single or two shots; several received placebo; per-sample allocation not given. After the first vaccine or placebo injection, samples were drawn on day 63. Sequencing used peripheral blood, obtained in a trial of Ad26.COV2.S vaccine versus placebo. The gene calls are TRBV6-5 and TRBJ2-1; the D gene is possibly TRBD1 (5 bases). The TCR was taken from a person between 18 and 65 years old who received the Ad26.COV2.S COVID-19 vaccine or a placebo. Here the CDR3 reads CASRPTDNEQFF. In DNA form, the CDR3 reads TGTGCCAGCAGACCGACAGACAATGAGCAGTTCTTC.